These 10 T cell receptor beta chains were all obtained from the same sample, sequenced in a study of cytomegalovirus exposure and HLA in healthy donors. PCR employed 60 Vbeta and 13 Jbeta primers. Measured with immunoSEQ multiplex PCR; TCRdb has only the in-frame clones, and not every one. The sample consists of 150,000 or so clones, around 75% of them appearing once. Sequencing used PBMCs. Receptors were obtained from a woman in her late teens or twenties in good health and CMV-seronegative.

This clone has just a few counts. The chain recombines TRBV6-4 with TRBJ1-1, with TRBD1 matching 11 bases. Germline trimming cut 2 bases from V and 4 bases from J; bases unmatched to any gene: 0. Germline CDR1 MRHNA, CDR2 SNTAGT. CDR3 length equals 14 residues. Written as DNA, the CDR3 is TGTGCCAGCAGTGACGGGACAGGGGGCACTGAAGCTTTCTTT. This translates into CASSDGTGGTEAFF.

The rearrangement uses TRBV18 and TRBJ2-3, with 12 bases matching TRBD1. The CDR3 length is 19 residues. The V gene end was trimmed by 5 bases and the J gene end by 1 base; junction bases not matched to a gene: 13. From germline, CDR1 is KGHSH and CDR2 LQKENI. CDR3 sequence: CASSATPGTGGLGTDTQYF. The CDR3 DNA is TGTGCCAGCTCAGCGACTCCCGGGACAGGGGGCCTAGGCACAGATACGCAGTATTTT.

The rearrangement uses TRBV6-6 and TRBJ1-6; perhaps TRBD1 as D (6 bases). This CDR3 has 16 residues. The V gene's germline CDR1 is MNHNY and CDR2 SVGAGI (reference sequence). V lost 2 bases and J lost 0, with 8 bases in between. The CDR3 DNA follows: TGTGCCAGCAGTTACAGGGGGAGCTCCTATAATTCACCCCTCCACTTT. This gives the protein CASSYRGSSYNSPLHF.

V is TRBV7-8 and J is TRBJ1-5, with 7 bases fitting TRBD1. Germline CDR1 SGHVS, CDR2 FQNEAQ. After removal of 5 bases from V and 5 bases from J, the junction contained 3 bases not matched to a gene. This CDR3 is 13 amino acids long. The CDR3 is CASSQDRDQPQHF. For the CDR3, the DNA is TGTGCCAGCAGCCAAGACAGGGATCAGCCCCAGCATTTT.

This clone occurred a few times. The V call is TRBV7-9, the J call TRBJ2-6; tentative D call: TRBD2 (7 bases). Germline CDR1 SEHNR, CDR2 FQNEAQ (reference sequence). Trimming removed 4 bases from V and 2 bases from J, with 15 bases in between. The length of the CDR3 is 17 residues. The DNA for the CDR3 is TGTGCCAGCAGCTACCCCGAGGGGGGGGCTGGGGCCAACGTCCTGACTTTC. This sequence encodes CASSYPEGGAGANVLTF.

This rearrangement joins TRBV6-1 to TRBJ2-5; D is unresolved. This CDR3 contains 17 residues. Germline CDR1 is MNHNS and CDR2 is SASEGT. Trimming removed 1 base at V and 5 bases at J, with 20 bases between. Here the CDR3 DNA reads TGTGCCAGCAGTGAAGGGGTCTCGTCCGACTTCTTGGAGACCCAGTACTTC. Protein: CASSEGVSSDFLETQYF.

This clone occurred a few times. This chain links TRBV7-2 with TRBJ2-1, with 11 bases identical to TRBD2. Per germline, CDR1 SGHTA and CDR2 FQGNSA. With V trimmed by 8 bases and J by 2 bases, 5 bases remained unmatched. CDR3 size: 15 residues. DNA for the CDR3: TGTGCCAGCTTGACGGGACTAGCGGCCTACAATGAGCAGTTCTTC. Amino acid sequence: CASLTGLAAYNEQFF.

This chain links TRBV11-2 with TRBJ1-2; 7 bases line up with TRBD1. The CDR3 is 12 residues long. Germline V gene data show CDR1 as SGHAT and CDR2 as FQNNGV. J gave up 13 bases and V 5 bases, and 10 bases lay outside the gene matches. This CDR3 is CASSPQTGWITF. CDR3 nucleotides: TGTGCCAGCAGCCCGCAGACAGGGTGGATCACCTTC. Together with reference TRBV11-2 and TRBJ1-2, the CDR3 gives the full variable domain: EAGVAQSPRYKIIEKRQSVAFWCNPISGHATLYWYQQILGQGPKLLIQFQNNGVVDDSQLPKDRFSAERLKGVDSTLKIQPAKLEDSAVYLCASSPQTGWITFGSGTRLTVV.

This chain connects TRBV21-1 to TRBJ2-3; no DNA check was done on the table's D call, TRBD2. TRBV21-1 is tagged as a pseudogene. The CDR3 has 17 amino acids. In DNA, the CDR3 is TGTGCCAGCAGCAAAGAGTGGGAGGGCCGGGACACAGATACGCAGTATTTT. It specifies CASSKEWEGRDTDTQYF.

The V call is TRBV27, the J call TRBJ2-7; TRBD1 aligns across 9 bases. Losses at the gene ends were 2 bases for V and 3 bases for J; bases not matched to a gene: 5. Germline-derived CDR1 and CDR2 are MNHEY and SMNVEV (reference sequence). CDR3 length: 15 amino acids. CDR3 in DNA: TGTGCCAGCAGTTTACGAGGACAGGGGATCTACGAGCAGTACTTC. Translating it yields CASSLRGQGIYEQYF.